This T cell receptor beta chain was documented in a study of cytomegalovirus exposure and HLA in healthy donors. Study results and caveats: Beyond CMV serostatus, there was no information to go on about immune exposure.

About this clone: The target antigen is unknown.

The CDR3 sequence is 15 residues long. With 3 bases clipped from V and 4 bases from J, the junction kept 6 bases outside the gene matches. Germline CDR1 SGHNT, CDR2 YENEEA. Primers included in the PCR were 60 Vbeta and 13 Jbeta primers. Only in-frame clones appear in the TCRdb table, and some are missing; sequencing was by immunoSEQ multiplex PCR. The sample comprises 100,000 to 150,000 clones, 75% to 85% of which are singletons, and approximately 1.4% rests with the top ten. The chain is built from TRBV11-3 and TRBJ2-1, with TRBD2 matching 7 bases. The receptor was derived from a woman aged 40 to 55 in good health and CMV-seronegative. Sequences were obtained from PBMCs. CDR3 coding DNA: TGTGCCAGCAGCTTCCATGGGGGGGGATACAATGAGCAGTTCTTC. Translation: CASSFHGGGYNEQFF.